This T cell receptor (beta chain) was profiled in a study of quantifying T cell responses using KT2 cells. About the research overall: Reverse transcription used primers in the TCR alpha and beta constant regions. Estimated efficiency of the T4 ligation step was above 8.5% under optimum conditions.

A single-stranded UMI oligo with SP2 sequence was ligated to cDNA 3' ends. First-round PCR used 4 to 5 cycles and beta primers RC1.1 and RC1.2 covering TRBC1 and TRBC2. TCRdb reprocessed the UMI-ligation and nested PCR reads via MiXCR and lists one record per CDR3 protein. Of some 48,000 distinct CDR3 sequences in the sample, 9.5% to 13% were seen once. Only a few counts were recorded for this clonotype. KT2, a clone with a known TCR, was spiked into unfractionated PBMC. This receptor was identified in a human donor. Material for sequencing was PBMCs spiked with cells of the T cell clone KT2.

The CDR3 region is CASSLGARLRQPQHF. Written as DNA, the CDR3 is TGTGCCAGCAGTTTAGGGGCCAGGTTGAGACAGCCCCAGCATTTT. The chain combines TRBV12-3 or TRBV12-4 with TRBJ1-5; D is unresolved. V shed 1 base and J shed 7 bases, with 14 bases lying between them. The CDR3 runs 15 residues.